These T cell receptor beta chains were read from a single sample in a study of blood T cell repertoires in COVID-19. Profiled with immunoSEQ multiplex PCR; TCRdb holds only in-frame clones, not every one. The top ten clones hold 2% to 3% of a sample with 200,000 to 250,000 clones, more than 80% of them seen once. The sample was peripheral blood. The receptors stem from a man between 25 and 39 years old with COVID-19, enrolled during active disease. CDR3s include the opening cysteine and the closing phenylalanine or tryptophan.

v_call: TRBV30
cdr3_aa: CAWSQYRTGGRGNTIYF

v_call: TRBV7-2
cdr3_aa: CASSSGGGAGEQYF

v_call: TRBV18
cdr3_aa: CASSPPGAPREKLFF

v_call: TRBV19
cdr3_aa: CASSIGGVGTEAFF

v_call: TRBV4-3
cdr3_aa: CASSQVLLRGSGNQPQHF

v_call: TRBV19
cdr3_aa: CASRLPGQGSLQPQHF

v_call: TRBV28
cdr3_aa: CASSLNPPGQHF

v_call: TRBV6-5
cdr3_aa: CASSKGQQNTEAFF

v_call: TRBV3-1/TRBV3-2
cdr3_aa: CASSPSGAAQAQYF

v_call: TRBV5-1
cdr3_aa: CASSLAGGPSETQYF

v_call: TRBV12-3/TRBV12-4
cdr3_aa: CASSFYSDQPQHF

v_call: TRBV5-1
cdr3_aa: CASSSGLYTEAFF

v_call: TRBV28
cdr3_aa: CASSLEDRVSGYTF

v_call: TRBV6-5
cdr3_aa: CASTQGFSYNEQFF

v_call: TRBV7-2
cdr3_aa: CASSLASGNQNYGYTF

v_call: TRBV19
cdr3_aa: CASSGGVSYEQYF

v_call: TRBV30
cdr3_aa: CAWSLQPGSVGKLFF

v_call: TRBV19
cdr3_aa: CASTLMRGANTEAFF

v_call: TRBV19
cdr3_aa: CASSIEFGGDGNQPQHF

v_call: TRBV6-5
cdr3_aa: CASSYQGPYEQYF

v_call: TRBV18
cdr3_aa: CASSPPTGIDTGELFF

v_call: TRBV5-6
cdr3_aa: CASSYGTGLNSPLHF

v_call: TRBV6-6
cdr3_aa: CASSYARTGDNEQFF

v_call: TRBV28
cdr3_aa: CASSQGQSYEQYF

v_call: TRBV7-2
cdr3_aa: CASSSRQGASNYGYTF

v_call: TRBV28
cdr3_aa: CASSPPTSGRYEQYF

v_call: TRBV5-6
cdr3_aa: CASSLFRLTSGGENEQFF

v_call: TRBV19
cdr3_aa: CASNTPGLGTGELFF

v_call: TRBV7-3
cdr3_aa: CASSRGASGGPALFF

v_call: TRBV5-1
cdr3_aa: CASSLSRNRRQGTLETQYF

v_call: TRBV27
cdr3_aa: CASSQYNEQFF

v_call: TRBV19
cdr3_aa: CASAGQSNYGYTF

v_call: TRBV5-8
cdr3_aa: CASNRDRHGYTF

v_call: TRBV28
cdr3_aa: CASSYYYEQYF

v_call: TRBV29-1
cdr3_aa: CSVEGGFGYGYTF

v_call: TRBV27
cdr3_aa: CASSHDRGPLGDSPLHF

v_call: TRBV5-1
cdr3_aa: CASSLDLAGAGQFF

v_call: TRBV6-5
cdr3_aa: CASSDRGQGQPQHF

v_call: TRBV13
cdr3_aa: CASSLGTPNYGYTF

v_call: TRBV20-1
cdr3_aa: CSARDLTEAFF

v_call: TRBV6-1
cdr3_aa: CASSAYRGPMNTEAFF

v_call: TRBV27
cdr3_aa: CASKSDRGLYEQYF

v_call: TRBV7-2
cdr3_aa: CASSLVGQGFNYGYTF

v_call: TRBV7-2
cdr3_aa: CASSQAQSTDTQYF

v_call: TRBV19
cdr3_aa: CASSIDRLAGGPNEQFF